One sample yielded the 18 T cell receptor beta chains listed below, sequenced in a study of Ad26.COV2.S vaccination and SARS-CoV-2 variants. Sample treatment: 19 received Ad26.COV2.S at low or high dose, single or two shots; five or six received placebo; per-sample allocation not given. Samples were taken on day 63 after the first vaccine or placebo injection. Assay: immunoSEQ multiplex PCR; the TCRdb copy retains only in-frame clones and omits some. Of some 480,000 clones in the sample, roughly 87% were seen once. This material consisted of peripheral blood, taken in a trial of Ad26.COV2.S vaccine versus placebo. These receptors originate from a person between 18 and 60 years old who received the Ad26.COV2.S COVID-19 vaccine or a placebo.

CDR3 sequence reads: CASSFGQGSTEAFF. Written as DNA, the CDR3 is TGTGCCAGCAGCTTCGGACAGGGGAGCACTGAAGCTTTCTTT. The chain is built from TRBV11-2 and TRBJ1-1; TRBD1 matches 9 bases. CDR1 and CDR2 (germline): SGHAT, FQNNGV. The CDR3 loop spans 14 amino acids. The J segment lost 4 bases and the V segment lost 3 bases, leaving 3 bases of the junction unmatched.

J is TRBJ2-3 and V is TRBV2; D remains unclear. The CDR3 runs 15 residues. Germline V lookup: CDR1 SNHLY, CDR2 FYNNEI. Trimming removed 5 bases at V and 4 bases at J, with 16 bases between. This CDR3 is CASSPPKPGADTQYF. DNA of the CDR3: TGTGCCAGCAGTCCGCCCAAGCCAGGCGCAGATACGCAGTATTTT. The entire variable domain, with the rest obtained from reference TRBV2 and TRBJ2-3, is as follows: EPEVTQTPSHQVTQMGQEVILRCVPISNHLYFYWYRQILGQKVEFLVSFYNNEISEKSEIFDDQFSVERPDGSNFTLKIRSTKLEDSAMYFCASSPPKPGADTQYFGPGTRLTVL.

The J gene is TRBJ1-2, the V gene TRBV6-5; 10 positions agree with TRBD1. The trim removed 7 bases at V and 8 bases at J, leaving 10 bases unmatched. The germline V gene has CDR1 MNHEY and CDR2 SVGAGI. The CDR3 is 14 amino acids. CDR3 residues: CASNPGQGPGGYTF. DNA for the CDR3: TGTGCCAGCAACCCGGGACAGGGGCCGGGAGGCTACACCTTC.

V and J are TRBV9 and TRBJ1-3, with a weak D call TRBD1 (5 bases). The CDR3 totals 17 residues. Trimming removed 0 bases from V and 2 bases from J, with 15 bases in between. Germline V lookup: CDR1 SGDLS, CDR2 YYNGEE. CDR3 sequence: CASSVVSGGVTGNTIYF. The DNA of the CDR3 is TGTGCCAGCAGCGTAGTAAGCGGAGGGGTTACTGGAAACACCATATATTTT.

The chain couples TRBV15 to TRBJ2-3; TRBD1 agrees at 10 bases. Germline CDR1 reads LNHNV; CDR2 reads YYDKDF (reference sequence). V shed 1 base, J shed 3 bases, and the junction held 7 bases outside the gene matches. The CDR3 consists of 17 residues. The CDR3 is CATSRASGTGATDTQYF. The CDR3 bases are TGTGCCACCAGCAGAGCTTCCGGGACAGGGGCGACAGATACGCAGTATTTT. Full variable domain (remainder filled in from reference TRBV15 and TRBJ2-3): DAMVIQNPRYQVTQFGKPVTLSCSQTLNHNVMYWYQQKSSQAPKLLFHYYDKDFNNEADTPDNFQSRRPNTSFCFLDIRSPGLGDTAMYLCATSRASGTGATDTQYFGPGTRLTVL.

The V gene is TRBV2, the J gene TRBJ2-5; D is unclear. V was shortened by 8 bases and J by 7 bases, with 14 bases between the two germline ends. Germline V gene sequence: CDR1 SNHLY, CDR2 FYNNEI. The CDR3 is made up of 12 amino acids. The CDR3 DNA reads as TGTGCCAGCCGAGGAACGTCTTGGACCCAGTACTTC. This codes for CASRGTSWTQYF.

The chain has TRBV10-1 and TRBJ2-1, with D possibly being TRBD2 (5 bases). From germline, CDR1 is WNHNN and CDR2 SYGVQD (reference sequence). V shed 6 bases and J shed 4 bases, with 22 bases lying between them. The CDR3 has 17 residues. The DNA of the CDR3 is TGCGCCAGCAGCGTCCGACTTCATGCGGGTCCGTACAATGAGCAGTTCTTC. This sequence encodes CASSVRLHAGPYNEQFF.

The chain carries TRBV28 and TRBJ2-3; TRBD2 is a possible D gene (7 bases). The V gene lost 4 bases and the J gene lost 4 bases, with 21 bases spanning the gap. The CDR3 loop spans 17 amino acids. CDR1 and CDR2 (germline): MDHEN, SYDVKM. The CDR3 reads CASSSKPRGGLPDTQYF. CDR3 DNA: TGTGCCAGCAGTTCAAAACCGAGGGGGGGGCTCCCAGATACGCAGTATTTT.

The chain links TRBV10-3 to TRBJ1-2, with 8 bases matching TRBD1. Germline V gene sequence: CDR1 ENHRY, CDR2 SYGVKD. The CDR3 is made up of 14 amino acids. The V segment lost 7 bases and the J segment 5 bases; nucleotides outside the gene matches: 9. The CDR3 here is CAITDRGSQYGYTF. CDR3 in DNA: TGTGCCATCACCGACAGGGGTTCACAGTATGGCTACACCTTC.

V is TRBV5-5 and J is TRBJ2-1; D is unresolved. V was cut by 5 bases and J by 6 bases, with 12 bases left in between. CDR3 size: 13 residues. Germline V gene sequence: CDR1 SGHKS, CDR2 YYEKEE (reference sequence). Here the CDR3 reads CASRVDEFNEQFF. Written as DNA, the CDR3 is TGTGCCAGCAGGGTGGACGAGTTCAATGAGCAGTTCTTC.

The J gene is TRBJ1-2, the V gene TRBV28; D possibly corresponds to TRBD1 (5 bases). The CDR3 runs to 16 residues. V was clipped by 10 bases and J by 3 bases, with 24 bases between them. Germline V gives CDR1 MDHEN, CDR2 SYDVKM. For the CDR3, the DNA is TGTGCCATCGACCCGGGACCGCCGCGCGGGGACTATGGCTACACCTTC. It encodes CAIDPGPPRGDYGYTF.

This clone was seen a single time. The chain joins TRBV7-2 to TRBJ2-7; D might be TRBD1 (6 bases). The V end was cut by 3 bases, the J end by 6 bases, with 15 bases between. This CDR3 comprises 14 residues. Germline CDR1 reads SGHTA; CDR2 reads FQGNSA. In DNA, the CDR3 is TGTGCCAGCAGCTTCGCAACTCAGACAGGCGAGCAGTACTTC. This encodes CASSFATQTGEQYF.

The CDR3 DNA reads TGTGCCAGCATCCAAAGGGCAGGGCTGAACACTGAAGCTTTCTTT. Translated: CASIQRAGLNTEAFF. This chain joins TRBV7-2 and TRBJ1-1; maybe TRBD1 (5 bases). The CDR3 is 15 amino acids. Trimming took 7 bases from V and 0 from J, leaving 15 bases between them. Per the germline V gene, CDR1 is SGHTA and CDR2 is FQGNSA.

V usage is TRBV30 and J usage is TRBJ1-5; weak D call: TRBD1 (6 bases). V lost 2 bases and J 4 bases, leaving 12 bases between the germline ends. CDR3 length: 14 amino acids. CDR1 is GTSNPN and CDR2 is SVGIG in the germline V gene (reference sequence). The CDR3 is CAWSRRQENQPQHF. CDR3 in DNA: TGTGCCTGGAGTAGGAGACAGGAGAATCAGCCCCAGCATTTT.

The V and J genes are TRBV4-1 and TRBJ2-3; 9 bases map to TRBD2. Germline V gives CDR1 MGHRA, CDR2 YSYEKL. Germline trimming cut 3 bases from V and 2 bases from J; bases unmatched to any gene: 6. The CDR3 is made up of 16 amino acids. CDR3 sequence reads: CASSQEAGGFTDTQYF. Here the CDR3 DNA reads TGCGCCAGCAGCCAGGAAGCGGGAGGTTTCACAGATACGCAGTATTTT.

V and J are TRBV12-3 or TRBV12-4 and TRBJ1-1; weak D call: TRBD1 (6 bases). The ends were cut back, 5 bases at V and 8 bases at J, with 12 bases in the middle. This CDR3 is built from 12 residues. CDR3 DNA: TGTGCCAGCAGTCTCAGGGGAAGAGAAGCTTTCTTT. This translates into CASSLRGREAFF.

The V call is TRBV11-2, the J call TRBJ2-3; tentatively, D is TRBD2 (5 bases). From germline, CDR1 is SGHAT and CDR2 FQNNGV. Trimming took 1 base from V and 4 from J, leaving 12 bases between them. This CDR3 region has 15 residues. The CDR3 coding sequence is TGTGCCAGCAGCTTAGTTGCAGCGAGGGCAGATACGCAGTATTTT. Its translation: CASSLVAARADTQYF.

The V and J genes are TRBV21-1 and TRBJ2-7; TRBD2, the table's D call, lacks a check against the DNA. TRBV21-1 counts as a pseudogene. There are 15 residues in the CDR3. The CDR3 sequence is CASSKPQTSGDRQYF. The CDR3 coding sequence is TGTGCCAGCAGCAAACCCCAGACTAGCGGAGATAGGCAGTACTTC.